This TCR beta chain was captured in a study of prognosis after radiotherapy for stage I lung cancer. As for the study in general: None of the patients had concurrent treatment alongside stereotactic body radiotherapy.

Genomic DNA served as the source from which two-round multiplex PCR generated TCR beta CDR3 amplicons. Round one of PCR was performed, and it used primers specific to each TRBV and TRBJ gene. TCRdb analysed the multiplex PCR reads with MiXCR anew, one entry per CDR3 protein. The sample shows roughly 27,000 distinct CDR3 sequences, about 45% of them seen only once. This clonotype is labeled medium-sized. The CDR3 is 13 amino acids. After removal of 3 bases from V and 5 bases from J, the junction contained 3 bases not matched to a gene. Germline V gene sequence: CDR1 KGHDR, CDR2 SFDVKD. The V gene is TRBV24-1, the J gene TRBJ2-7; TRBD1 matches 7 bases. The sample here was PBMCs, taken before or after stereotactic body radiation therapy (not recorded which). The origin of this receptor is a donor over 45 with non-small cell lung cancer. In DNA form, the CDR3 reads TGTGCCACCAGTGATGACAGGGTCCACGAGCAGTACTTC. Residues: CATSDDRVHEQYF.